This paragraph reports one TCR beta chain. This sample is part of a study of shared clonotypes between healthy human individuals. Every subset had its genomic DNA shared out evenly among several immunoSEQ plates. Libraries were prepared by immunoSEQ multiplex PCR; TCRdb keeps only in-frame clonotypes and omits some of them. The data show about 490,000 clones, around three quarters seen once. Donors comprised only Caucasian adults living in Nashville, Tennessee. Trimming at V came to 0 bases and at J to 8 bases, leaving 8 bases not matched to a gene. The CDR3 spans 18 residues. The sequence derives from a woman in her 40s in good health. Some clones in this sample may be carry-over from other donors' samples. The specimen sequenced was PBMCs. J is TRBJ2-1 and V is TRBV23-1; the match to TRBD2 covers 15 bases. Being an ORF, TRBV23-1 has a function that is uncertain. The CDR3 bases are TGCGCCAGCAGTCAATCCGTGCGGACTAGCGGGAGGGCGGATGAGCAGTTCTTC. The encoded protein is CASSQSVRTSGRADEQFF.